The present TCR beta chain was sequenced within a study of molecular identifiers for immune sequencing clone quantification. Study overall: Four of five RNA aliquots from around 18,000 or 91,000 naive CD8 T cells were sequenced.

CDR3 size: 16 residues. J was trimmed by 6 bases and V by 5 bases; bases with no gene match: 13. Per germline, CDR1 MNHEY and CDR2 SMNVEV (reference sequence). Preparation methods for the bulk TCR libraries were those previously described, with listed TCR primers. Via MiXCR, TCRdb re-called the PCR reads, giving one row per CDR3 protein. The sample carries around 470,000 distinct CDR3 sequences, about 25% recorded once. RNA fractions of 10%, 30% or 50% and roughly 17,000 to 1,100,000 sorted cells were the source of naive CD8 libraries. Sorting isolated naive CD8 T cells as CD8+CD4-CCR7+CD45RA+ events.

Sequenced: naive CD8+ T cells from blood, with Jurkat cell RNA spiked in. Regarding subset: FACS-sorted CD8+CD4-CCR7+CD45RA+ naive T cells. The clonotype originates from a human donor in good health. Some libraries in this study had Jurkat cell RNA spiked in. J is TRBJ2-5 and V is TRBV27, with 9 bases that match TRBD2. The CDR3 protein is CASSTFTGTSSQTQYF. CDR3 nucleotides: TGTGCCAGCAGTACCTTCACCGGGACTAGCAGTCAGACCCAGTACTTC.